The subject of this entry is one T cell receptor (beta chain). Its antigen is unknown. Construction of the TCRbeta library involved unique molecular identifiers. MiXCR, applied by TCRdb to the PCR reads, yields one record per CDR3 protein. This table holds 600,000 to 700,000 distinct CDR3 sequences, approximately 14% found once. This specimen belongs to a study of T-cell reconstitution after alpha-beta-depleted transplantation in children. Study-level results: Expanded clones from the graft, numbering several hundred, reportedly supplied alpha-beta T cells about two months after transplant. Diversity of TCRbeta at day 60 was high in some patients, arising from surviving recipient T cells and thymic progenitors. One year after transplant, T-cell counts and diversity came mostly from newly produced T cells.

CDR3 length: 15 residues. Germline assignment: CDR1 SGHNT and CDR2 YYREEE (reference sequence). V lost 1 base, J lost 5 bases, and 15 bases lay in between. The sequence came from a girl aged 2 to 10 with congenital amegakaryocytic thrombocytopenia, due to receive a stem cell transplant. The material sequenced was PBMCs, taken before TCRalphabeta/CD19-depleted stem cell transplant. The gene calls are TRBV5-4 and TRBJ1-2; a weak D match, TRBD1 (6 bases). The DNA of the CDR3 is TGTGCCAGCAGCTTGAGGGGGTCCGGGGTATATGGCTACACCTTC. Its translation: CASSLRGSGVYGYTF.